This entry features one T cell receptor beta chain sequence. In its sample, this clone was seen a few times. No cognate antigen has been identified for it. The record has no base qualities; no much larger clone is one base away. This sample is part of a study of shared clonotypes between healthy human individuals (dated by TCRdb to the early 2020s). Turning to the overall study: Three men and two women, aged 18 to 49 years, made up the cohort. Per donor, three plates each were used for CD4 naive and CD4 memory, two for CD8 naive, and one for CD8 memory. The study deeply sequenced blood TCR repertoires of five healthy adults to estimate repertoire size and the extent of clonotype sharing between individuals. To increase sequencing depth and limit assay-specific biases, TCR repertoire library preparation and sequencing were carried out by different laboratories using diverse techniques. Between about 0.85 and 9.5 billion PBMCs per donor were obtained by leukapheresis.

CDR1 SGHRS and CDR2 YFSETQ were looked up in the germline V gene. The junction carries 4 bases between V and J, which are trimmed by 0 bases and 6 bases respectively. From the cysteine up to the phenylalanine, the CDR3 has a length of 11 residues. The read is trimmed to its CDR3 DNA, 33 bases read in frame from base 1. Using the deep immunoSEQ assay, multiplex PCR amplified TCR CDR3 regions from genomic DNA. Genomic DNA extracted from each cell subset was distributed evenly over all wells of several immunoSEQ 96-well plates, and each plate served as one replicate. Each replicate PCR for sorted subsets received about 180 ng genomic DNA, equal to tens of thousands of T cell genomes. Purified libraries were quantified with a Qubit 3.0 fluorometer, sized on a Bioanalyzer 2100, and re-quantified with the KAPA Library Quantification kit. A separate single-read 150-cycle Illumina NextSeq 550 flow cell was used to sequence each immunoSEQ 96-well plate. The paper's data handling went like this. Because the immunoSEQ output included only junctional sequences and no quality scores, the filtering could not be the same as the filtering used for full-length reads. Sequences were annotated with PyIR, a Python wrapper for IgBLAST v1.9, using IMGT germline references to assign V/J genes and CDR3. Any read was removed if the V/J assignment was weak (E-value above 1e-6), the CDR3 was missing, or the read contained stop codons, out-of-frame junctions, or ambiguous translated residues. V3J clonotypes were defined by identical inferred V gene, J gene, and CDR3 amino acid sequence. To compute the percentage overlap between repertoires, the number of shared unique clonotypes was divided by the size of the smaller repertoire. Repertoire richness was assessed with RTK rarefaction, the Chao1 estimator, and Recon v2.1 estimates of unobserved clonotypes. Generation probabilities were computed with OLGA for all TCRbeta clonotypes obtained by the gDNA method from a handful of donors. Entries here come from immuneACCESS through TCRdb and include only in-frame sequences with V and J called. Some clones fail to appear in such tables; in the studies checked, an unresolved V gene covers under half of the shortfall, and the cause of the remainder is unknown. D and trimming come from the DNA, and the V and J calls and clone size come from that table. Within this sample are over a million clones, with 98% of them counted one time only. About 0.42% of the sample belongs to the ten largest clones.

The donors were healthy, HIV-negative adults who had no recently reported acute infections or vaccinations. All donors were Caucasian adults living in Nashville, Tennessee, USA. Magnetic negative selection was used to enrich CD4+ T cells, after which naive cells were positively selected on CD45RA and the negative fraction became the memory subset. After blood collection by leukapheresis, PBMCs were isolated using Ficoll-Histopaque density gradient centrifugation and then cryopreserved in the vapor phase of liquid nitrogen. Purity and quantity of every magnetically sorted T cell population were checked by analytical flow cytometry. From each sorted fraction, genomic DNA was isolated and quantified by UV absorbance on a Nanodrop 2000c. General findings and caveats noted by the study authors: Roughly 5.2% of naive CD4, 3% to 4% of naive CD8, approximately 2% of memory CD4, and about 0.4% of memory CD8 clonotypes were shared across a few donors. Sampling was restricted to blood, and TCR repertoires in tissue are likely to differ from TCR repertoires in blood. Because the study included only a small number of donors, the genetic and exposure-history diversity represented was limited. Based on pairwise subsampling, the degree of clonotype sharing among donors was expected to be affected by sequencing depth. Incomplete sequencing was indicated by rarefaction of sorted-subset datasets, despite the large sequencing depth. Compared with non-shared clonotypes, the clonotypes found in all four sorted-subset donors had higher generation probabilities. Estimated clonotype richness was generally larger for naive than for memory subsets.

In this chain, TRBV5-1 is recombined with TRBJ2-7; the D gene cannot be named for sure. The sequencing input was naive CD4+ T cells sorted from blood. Explained via the paper, the cell subset or site label denotes: CD45RA+ positively selected. This receptor was identified in a man aged 30 to 45 in good health. In nucleotide form, the sequence is TGCGCCAGCAGCTTGGAGCGCGAGCAGTACTTC. This translates into CASSLEREQYF.